Listed below are T cell receptor beta chains from one sample, sequenced in a study of T cell responses to AZD1222 COVID-19 vaccine. Using immunoSEQ multiplex PCR, the repertoire was profiled, and TCRdb retains in-frame clones only, with some absent. Among 95,000 to 150,000 clones listed, around 83% were seen once. The material sequenced was peripheral blood, taken 28 days after the second AZD1222 dose. All receptors come from an adult who received the AZD1222 COVID-19 vaccine. Each CDR3 is given with its conserved first and last residue. Fields, in order: J gene, V gene, D gene, clone size, CDR3 DNA, CDR3 protein. D genes are given only for firm matches. Rows give clone size only sometimes, using once, few, many, or a class for an expanded clone.

>TRBJ1-2|TRBV12-3/TRBV12-4|-|-
TGTGCCAGCAGTTTTGGAGGAACCTATGGCTACACCTTC
CASSFGGTYGYTF
>TRBJ1-2|TRBV28|TRBD1|-
TGTGCCAGCTCGATAACCGGGACAGGCGATGGCTACACCTTC
CASSITGTGDGYTF
>TRBJ1-2|TRBV4-3|-|once
TGCGCCAGCAGCCAAGAAGGCAGCTTAAACTATGGCTACACCTTC
CASSQEGSLNYGYTF
>TRBJ2-5|TRBV12-3/TRBV12-4|-|once
TGTGCCAGCAGTAACGGGGTATTTAGTGGCCAGTACTTC
CASSNGVFSGQYF
>TRBJ2-5|TRBV10-2|TRBD2|-
TGCGCCAGCAGCCACAGCGGGGGGGCCGAAGAGACCCAGTACTTC
CASSHSGGAEETQYF
>TRBJ1-4|TRBV2|-|-
TGTGCCAGCTGTGACATTGCAACTAATGAAAAACTGTTTTTT
CASCDIATNEKLFF
>TRBJ1-1|TRBV11-2|TRBD1|-
TGTGCCAGCAGCTTAGCCGGGACAGGCAGAGCTTTCTTT
CASSLAGTGRAFF
>TRBJ1-2|TRBV5-1|-|-
TGCGCCAGCAGCTTGGCCGGGGCTGATGGCTACACCTTC
CASSLAGADGYTF
>TRBJ1-1|TRBV10-2|TRBD1|-
TGCGCCAGCAGTGAGCGACAGGGGAACAAGAACACTGAAGCTTTCTTT
CASSERQGNKNTEAFF
>TRBJ1-1|TRBV10-2|-|-
TGCGCCAGCAGTTCGAGTGGGCAGAGGGCTGAAGCTTTCTTT
CASSSSGQRAEAFF
>TRBJ1-6|TRBV7-9|TRBD1|-
TGTGCCAGCAGCTTATCAAACAGGGGGGATTCACCCCTCCACTTT
CASSLSNRGDSPLHF
>TRBJ2-3|TRBV7-9|-|-
TGTGCCAGCAGCCCCCCGGGGATTAGCACAGATACGCAGTATTTT
CASSPPGISTDTQYF
>TRBJ2-3|TRBV7-2|-|-
TGTGCCAGCAGCTTAGGCGGCGCTAGCACAGATACGCAGTATTTT
CASSLGGASTDTQYF
>TRBJ1-1|TRBV4-1|-|-
TGCGCCAGCAGCATACAGGGGAACACTGAAGCTTTCTTT
CASSIQGNTEAFF
>TRBJ1-5|TRBV7-2|-|-
TGTGCCAGCACCCCGGGCCCCTCGACCAATCAGCCCCAGCATTTT
CASTPGPSTNQPQHF
>TRBJ1-5|TRBV6-2/TRBV6-3|TRBD1|-
TGTGCCAGCAGTTATCCGGTGGGGACAGGGGGCAATCAGCCCCAGCATTTT
CASSYPVGTGGNQPQHF
>TRBJ1-2|TRBV28|-|-
TGTGCCAGCAGTTTGGCCGGCCGGATCTATGGCTACACCTTC
CASSLAGRIYGYTF
>TRBJ2-2|TRBV7-9|-|once
TGTGCCAGCAGCTTTATAGGGGCCGGGGAGCTGTTTTTT
CASSFIGAGELFF
>TRBJ2-7|TRBV18|-|-
TGTGCCAGCTCACCTTCCGGGGAGGAGCAGTACTTC
CASSPSGEEQYF
>TRBJ1-6|TRBV7-9|-|-
TGTGCCAGCAGCCCCGGCCAGGCGGGGAGTTCACCCCTCCACTTT
CASSPGQAGSSPLHF
>TRBJ2-1|TRBV3-1/TRBV3-2|-|-
TGTGCCAGCAGCCAAGAGGAGAGCTCCTACAATGAGCAGTTCTTC
CASSQEESSYNEQFF
>TRBJ2-2|TRBV27|TRBD1|once
TGTGCCAGCATGACAGGGCGATACACCGGGGAGCTGTTTTTT
CASMTGRYTGELFF
>TRBJ2-7|TRBV7-2|-|-
TGTGCCAGCAGCTTCTCGGCCATACGCGGAAAAACTGGCTACGAGCAGTACTTC
CASSFSAIRGKTGYEQYF
>TRBJ1-2|TRBV19|-|-
TGTGCCAGTACCAAATTGGAGGGAGGCCACCGCGGCTACACCTTC
CASTKLEGGHRGYTF
>TRBJ2-2|TRBV28|TRBD1|-
TGTGCCAGCAGCCCGGGACAGGGAGGTACCGGGGAGCTGTTTTTT
CASSPGQGGTGELFF
>TRBJ2-2|TRBV10-1|-|-
TGCGCCAGCAGACCGGAGGACACCGGGGAGCTGTTTTTT
CASRPEDTGELFF
>TRBJ2-6|TRBV6-5|-|-
TGTGCCAGCAGTTTTTCAGGGACGGGGGCCAACGTCCTGACTTTC
CASSFSGTGANVLTF
>TRBJ2-7|TRBV5-6|-|-
TGTGCCAGCAGCTTGGCCCAAGTCATCTTGGGGGAGCAGTACTTC
CASSLAQVILGEQYF
>TRBJ1-1|TRBV5-6|TRBD1|-
TGTGCCAGCAGCTTGTATGGACAGGGTAATAGGGGAACTGAAGCTTTCTTT
CASSLYGQGNRGTEAFF
>TRBJ1-2|TRBV7-8|-|-
TGTGCCAGCAGCCCTCAAATCTTCGATCAGGGACGGACTATTTTCACCTTC
CASSPQIFDQGRTIFTF
>TRBJ1-5|TRBV28|-|few
TGTGCCAGCAGAGCAGTGGCAGGGAACAATCAGCCCCAGCATTTT
CASRAVAGNNQPQHF
>TRBJ2-5|TRBV4-3|TRBD1|-
TGCGCCAGCAGCCAAATGTGGACAGGGGGCGGAGAGACCCAGTACTTC
CASSQMWTGGGETQYF
>TRBJ1-3|TRBV6-5|-|-
TGTGCCAGCATTTTCGGAAACCGGGGAGGAAACACCATATATTTT
CASIFGNRGGNTIYF
>TRBJ2-7|TRBV29-1|-|-
TGCAGCGTTGTAGGCGGGGGCCTTTACGAGCAGTACTTC
CSVVGGGLYEQYF
>TRBJ1-1|TRBV3-1/TRBV3-2|-|-
TGTGCCAGCAGCCAAGTCAGTCAGGGAGGGACTGAAGCTTTCTTT
CASSQVSQGGTEAFF
>TRBJ2-7|TRBV12-3/TRBV12-4|-|-
TGTGCCAGCAGTTTCGATGGGAACGAGCAGTACTTC
CASSFDGNEQYF
>TRBJ2-5|TRBV5-1|-|once
TGCGCCAGCAGCCCGGGTGGGGAGACCCAGTACTTC
CASSPGGETQYF
>TRBJ2-1|TRBV29-1|-|-
TGCAGCGTTGTCAGGGGAGGCAATGAGCAGTTCTTC
CSVVRGGNEQFF
>TRBJ1-6|TRBV27|-|-
TGTGCCAGCACCACCTATAATTCACCCCTCCACTTT
CASTTYNSPLHF
>TRBJ2-2|TRBV6-5|TRBD2|-
TGTGCCAGCGGGAGGGGACTTCCCGAGGCCGGGGAGCTGTTTTTT
CASGRGLPEAGELFF
>TRBJ1-1|TRBV29-1|TRBD1|-
TGCAGCGTCTGGACAGGGGCGTCGGACACTGAAGCTTTCTTT
CSVWTGASDTEAFF
>TRBJ1-6|TRBV19|-|once
TGTGCCAGTAGGGAGATGAGCTCCTATAATTCACCCCTCCACTTT
CASREMSSYNSPLHF
>TRBJ2-7|TRBV9|TRBD2|-
TGTGCCAGCAGCTCCGGGACTACAATCTACGAGCAGTACTTC
CASSSGTTIYEQYF
>TRBJ2-7|TRBV28|TRBD1|-
TGTGCCAGCAGCCGACCGGGACAGTCCATCTACGAGCAGTACTTC
CASSRPGQSIYEQYF
>TRBJ1-1|TRBV10-3|-|-
TGTGCCATACAGTCCGGGACAACTAACACTGAAGCTTTCTTT
CAIQSGTTNTEAFF
>TRBJ1-2|TRBV9|-|-
TGTGCCAGCACCGGGGGCGAAGGGATCGGCTATGGCTACACCTTC
CASTGGEGIGYGYTF
>TRBJ1-2|TRBV11-2|-|-
TGTGCCAGCAGCTTAGACCCCATGGGCTATGGCTACACCTTC
CASSLDPMGYGYTF
>TRBJ1-3|TRBV6-1|-|-
TGTGCCAGCAGTGAAGTCCTTAGGGTTTACTCTGGAAACACCATATATTTT
CASSEVLRVYSGNTIYF
>TRBJ1-2|TRBV5-6|-|-
TGTGCCAGCAGCTCCTCGGAGGGCTACACCTTC
CASSSSEGYTF
>TRBJ1-2|TRBV7-9|-|-
TGTGCCAGCAGCCGGACGGTTAACTATGGCTACACCTTC
CASSRTVNYGYTF
>TRBJ1-4|TRBV15|-|-
TGTGCCACCAGCCCTCCGGTAGGGGCGGGCGAAAAACTGTTTTTT
CATSPPVGAGEKLFF